The sample holds many counts of the clone carrying this T cell receptor (beta chain). The template for TCR beta VDJ and CDR3 sequence profiling was genomic DNA. TCRdb re-analysed the reads in MiXCR, keeping a single row per CDR3 protein. Of under 200,000 distinct CDR3 sequences listed, roughly 47% were seen once; the top ten hold under 1.2%. This sample is drawn from a study of CD8+CD57+ T cells in acquired aplastic anemia. With V trimmed by 6 bases and J by 3 bases, 8 bases remained unmatched. This CDR3 region has 15 residues. The V gene's germline CDR1 is WSHSY and CDR2 SAAADI. This receptor was identified in a human donor in good health. V usage is TRBV10-2 and J usage is TRBJ1-2, with 9 bases aligning to TRBD1. The sequencing input was sorted CD4+, CD8+, or CD8+CD57+ T cells (not recorded which) from PBMCs. This CDR3 reads CASRAPGQGDYGYTF. DNA of the CDR3: TGCGCCAGCAGGGCCCCGGGACAGGGAGACTATGGCTACACCTTC.